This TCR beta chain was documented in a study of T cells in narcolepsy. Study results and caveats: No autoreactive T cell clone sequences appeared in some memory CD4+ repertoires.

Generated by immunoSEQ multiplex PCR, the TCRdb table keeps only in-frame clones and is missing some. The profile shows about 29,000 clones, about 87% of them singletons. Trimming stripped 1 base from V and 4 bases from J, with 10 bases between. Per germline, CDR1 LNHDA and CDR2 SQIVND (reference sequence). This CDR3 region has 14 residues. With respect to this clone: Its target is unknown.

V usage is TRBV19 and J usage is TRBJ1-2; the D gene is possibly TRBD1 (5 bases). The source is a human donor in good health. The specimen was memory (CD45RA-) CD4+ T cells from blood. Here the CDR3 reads CASSIARDLYGYTF. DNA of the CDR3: TGTGCCAGTAGTATAGCCAGGGATCTCTATGGCTACACCTTC.